The sequence of this T cell receptor beta chain was determined in a study of T cells in localized non-small cell lung cancer. The CDR3 sequence is 14 residues long. With 4 bases clipped from V and 5 bases from J, the junction kept 5 bases outside the gene matches. Per the germline V gene, CDR1 is WNHNN and CDR2 is SYGVQD (reference sequence). The assay was immunoSEQ multiplex PCR, and TCRdb's table has in-frame clones only and misses some. The sample yields fewer than 35,000 clones, 85% to 90% seen once. Specimen: peripheral blood, collected before any cancer treatment. The chain recombines TRBV10-1 with TRBJ1-1, with 9 bases aligning to TRBD1. The TCR sequence derives from a female donor of 60 years or more with stage I lung adenocarcinoma. CDR3 residues: CASSVRDRATEAFF. CDR3 nucleotides: TGCGCCAGCAGTGTCCGGGACAGGGCTACTGAAGCTTTCTTT.